What follows is one T cell receptor beta chain and its context. These data belong to a study of cytomegalovirus exposure and HLA in healthy donors. In the study overall: From donors who were HLA-typed, an early data release held around 80 million unique TCRs.

The PCR ran on 60 Vbeta and 13 Jbeta primers. Method: immunoSEQ multiplex PCR; TCRdb's copy keeps in-frame clones and lacks some. The sample comprises 75,000 to 100,000 clones, about two thirds of which are singletons, and 1.2% rests with the top ten. The CDR3 runs 11 residues. Looked up from germline, CDR1 is MNHEY and CDR2 is SMNVEV (reference sequence). The germline V and J ends were trimmed by 3 bases and 7 bases, with 6 bases remaining between them. V gene TRBV27 combines with J gene TRBJ1-1; D not certain. The sequenced sample was PBMCs. The origin of this receptor is a female donor in good health and CMV-seronegative. CDR3 loop: CASSFGFEAFF. The CDR3 coding sequence is TGTGCCAGCAGTTTCGGGTTTGAAGCTTTCTTT.